This TCR beta chain emerged from a study of cytomegalovirus exposure and HLA in healthy donors. Study results and limitations: Later analysis suggested links between common viral pathogens and several top significant clusters. In a later analysis, the majority of CMV-associated beta chains seemingly showed HLA restriction.

This clone appeared a few times. Its target is not known. The primer mix had 60 Vbeta and 13 Jbeta primers. Per the authors' pipeline: The authors later counted about 80 million unique TCR beta chains, roughly 11 million of them shared. Sequencing was performed with immunoSEQ multiplex PCR; in TCRdb, only in-frame clones are kept and a portion is missing. That table furnishes V, J and clone size, whereas the DNA furnished D and trimming. The profile shows 150,000 to 200,000 clones, around 83% of them singletons. From germline, CDR1 is SGHRS and CDR2 YFSETQ. CDR3 length: 16 amino acids. V lost 4 bases, J lost 6 bases, and 11 bases stayed unmatched.

The sequence was collected from a man aged 45-60 years in good health and CMV-seronegative. This chain links TRBV5-1 with TRBJ2-4; 9 nucleotides agree with TRBD1. The sequencing sample was made of PBMCs. CDR3 sequence: CASSQNDRGTINIQYF. The CDR3 DNA follows: TGCGCCAGCAGCCAGAATGACAGGGGGACGATAAACATTCAGTACTTC.